Here is one T cell receptor beta chain with its context. What it recognizes is unknown. Thawed unstimulated PBMCs were FACS-sorted by CD3, CD4 and CD8 into two populations. The entry originates in a study of T cell clones after liver transplantation. Study as a whole: In this trial, immunosuppression withdrawal was attempted within 2 years of liver transplant. Broader study findings: Small, mixed patient groups and varying post-transplant times limit these conclusions. Rather than being deleted, graft donor-reactive T cells may have moved into the graft.

Repertoires were generated with immunoSEQ multiplex PCR, while TCRdb's copy carries only in-frame clones and drops some. The sample records around 21,000 clones, about 93% being singletons. The CDR3 is made up of 17 amino acids. The germline CDR1 and CDR2 sequences are SGHTS and YDEGEE. Trimming took off 2 bases at V and 2 bases at J, with 19 bases between the two ends. The origin of this receptor is a human patient who received a liver transplant. The graft donor may have contributed some T cells. The gene calls are TRBV5-8 and TRBJ1-2; D gene uncertain. The source material was CD8+ T cells from blood, sampled roughly 25 months after liver transplant. CDR3: CASSFVVGPLRNYGYTF. In DNA, the CDR3 is TGTGCCAGCAGCTTCGTCGTTGGGCCGCTAAGAAACTATGGCTACACCTTC.